This entry describes one TCR beta chain. The antigen is unknown. This record comes from a study of a mutant IDH1 vaccine in newly diagnosed glioma. Overall study context: Eight vaccinations went to patients in weeks 1, 3, 5, 7, 11, 15, 19, 23. The earlier regimen, radiotherapy, temozolomide, or both, was most often both.

The protocol was immunoSEQ multiplex PCR, while the TCRdb copy is restricted to in-frame clones and leaves out a portion. The sample has around 56,000 clones; approximately 78% are singletons. Study observations and caveats: Any relationship between pseudoprogression and changes in top peripheral T cell clonotypes seemed absent. A vaccine-induced immune response developed in around 94% of the patients.

This CDR3 region has 15 residues. The germline V gene encodes CDR1 GTSNPN and CDR2 SVGIG (reference sequence). The V end was cut by 0 bases, the J end by 1 base, with 10 bases between. This sample's time point: week 23, last vaccination. With topical imiquimod, each dose of the vaccine consisted of 300 ug of mutant IDH1 20-mer peptide. The source material was PBMCs, sampled from a glioma patient whose treatment included an IDH1 peptide vaccine. The source of this sequence is a woman in her 40s with glioma. Some clones in this sample may be carry-over from other donors' samples. The chain carries TRBV30 and TRBJ1-5; D may be TRBD1 (5 bases). The chain's CDR3 is CAWSVGAGSNQPQHF. The CDR3 region has the DNA TGTGCCTGGAGTGTTGGGGCCGGGAGCAATCAGCCCCAGCATTTT.